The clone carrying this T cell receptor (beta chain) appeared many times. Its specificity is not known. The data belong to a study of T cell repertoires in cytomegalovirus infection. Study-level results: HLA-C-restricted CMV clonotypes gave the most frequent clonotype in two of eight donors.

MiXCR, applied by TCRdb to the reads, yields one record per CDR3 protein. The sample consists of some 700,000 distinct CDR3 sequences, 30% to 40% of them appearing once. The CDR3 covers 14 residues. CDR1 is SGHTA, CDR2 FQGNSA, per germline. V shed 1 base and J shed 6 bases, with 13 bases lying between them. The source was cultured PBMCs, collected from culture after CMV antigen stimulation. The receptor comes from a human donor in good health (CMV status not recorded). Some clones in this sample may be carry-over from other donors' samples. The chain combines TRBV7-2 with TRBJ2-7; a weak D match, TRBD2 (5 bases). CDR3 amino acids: CASSLDLALGEQYF. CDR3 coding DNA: TGTGCCAGCAGCTTAGACCTAGCCCTCGGCGAGCAGTACTTC.